Sequencing of this TCR beta chain was carried out in a study of blood T cell repertoires in COVID-19. Authors' data handling: Nucleated cell counts were estimated from reference gene primer amplification. The protocol was immunoSEQ multiplex PCR, while the TCRdb copy is restricted to in-frame clones and leaves out a portion. V and J calls and clone size are given by that table; D and trimming were obtained from the DNA. The sample consists of 300,000 to 350,000 clones, about nine tenths of them appearing once. Patients at the Seattle site were enrolled during active infection and followed longitudinally. The CDR3 is made up of 13 amino acids. Trimming left V 2 bases short and J 2 bases short, with 8 bases between. Looked up from germline, CDR1 is SQVTM and CDR2 is ANQGSEA.

This sequence joins TRBV29-1 and TRBJ2-3; no reliable D call. This clonotype was sampled from a woman in her 30s with COVID-19, enrolled during active disease. The material sequenced was peripheral blood. The CDR3, as DNA: TGCAGCGTTGAATTTCAGTACACAGATACGCAGTATTTT. This encodes CSVEFQYTDTQYF.